These 4 T cell receptor beta chains share one sample of origin, sequenced in a study of T-cell reconstitution after alpha-beta-depleted transplantation in children. TCRbeta library preparation incorporated unique molecular identifiers. TCRdb reprocessed the PCR reads with MiXCR, giving one entry per CDR3 protein. The data hold approximately 350,000 distinct CDR3 sequences, with 10% to 15% observed a single time. The sequencing here drew on PBMCs, taken from the stem cell graft. The source is a human donor who donated a stem cell graft to a child with Fanconi anemia.

The chain links TRBV14 to TRBJ2-2; 9 bases align to TRBD1. The V gene end was trimmed by 4 bases and the J gene end by 3 bases; junction bases not matched to a gene: 6. This CDR3 region has 16 residues. CDR1 is SGHDN and CDR2 is FVKESK in the germline V gene. Here the CDR3 reads CASSRGQGFDTGELFF. The DNA for the CDR3 is TGTGCCAGCAGCCGCGGACAGGGGTTTGACACCGGGGAGCTGTTTTTT.

The V and J genes are TRBV5-1 and TRBJ1-5, with TRBD1 matching over 7 bases. V gave up 4 bases and J gave up 5 bases; unmatched junction bases: 6. Looked up from germline, CDR1 is SGHRS and CDR2 is YFSETQ. The CDR3 length is 14 residues. CDR3 in DNA: TGCGCCAGCAGCCTGACAGGGATGGATCAGCCCCAGCATTTT. It translates to CASSLTGMDQPQHF. The complete variable domain, with remaining parts taken from reference TRBV5-1 and TRBJ1-5, reads KAGVTQTPRYLIKTRGQQVTLSCSPISGHRSVSWYQQTPGQGLQFLFEYFSETQRNKGNFPGRFSGRQFSNSRSEMNVSTLELGDSALYLCASSLTGMDQPQHFGDGTRLSIL.

This clonotype was seen many times. The J gene is TRBJ2-1, the V gene TRBV18; D is unresolved. This CDR3 contains 13 residues. The V and J ends lost 6 bases and 4 bases respectively, with 10 bases between them. Germline V gene sequence: CDR1 KGHSH, CDR2 LQKENI. The CDR3 region has the DNA TGTGCCAGCTCTTCGGACGGGTACAATGAGCAGTTCTTC. This encodes CASSSDGYNEQFF.

The CDR3 reads CASSPTTGTDTEAFF. The CDR3, as DNA: TGTGCCAGCTCACCAACCACAGGGACGGACACTGAAGCTTTCTTT. V usage is TRBV18 and J usage is TRBJ1-1; tentatively, D is TRBD1 (6 bases). The CDR3 totals 15 residues. The germline V gene has CDR1 KGHSH and CDR2 LQKENI. V was pared by 2 bases and J by 3 bases, with 13 bases between. The full variable domain, with the rest looked up from reference TRBV18 and TRBJ1-1, is NAGVMQNPRHLVRRRGQEARLRCSPMKGHSHVYWYRQLPEEGLKFMVYLQKENIIDESGMPKERFSAEFPKEGPSILRIQQVVRGDSAAYFCASSPTTGTDTEAFFGQGTRLTVV.